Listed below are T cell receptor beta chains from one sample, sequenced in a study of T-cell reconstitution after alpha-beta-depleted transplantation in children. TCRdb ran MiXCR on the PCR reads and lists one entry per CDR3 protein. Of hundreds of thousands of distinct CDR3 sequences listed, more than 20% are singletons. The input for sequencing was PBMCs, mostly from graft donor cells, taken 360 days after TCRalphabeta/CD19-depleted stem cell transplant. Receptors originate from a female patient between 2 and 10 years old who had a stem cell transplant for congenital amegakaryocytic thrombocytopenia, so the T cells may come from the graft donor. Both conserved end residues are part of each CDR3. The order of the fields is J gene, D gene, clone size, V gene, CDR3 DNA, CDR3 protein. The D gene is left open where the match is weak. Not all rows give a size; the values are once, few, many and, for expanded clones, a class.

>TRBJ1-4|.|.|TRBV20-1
TGCAGTGCCCCGGATTGGGCTAATGAAAAACTGTTTTTT
CSAPDWANEKLFF
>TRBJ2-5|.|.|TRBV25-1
TGTGCCAGCAGTGAATTCGACGGCTGGGAGACCCAGTACTTC
CASSEFDGWETQYF
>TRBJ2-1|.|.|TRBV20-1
TGCAGTGCTAGCCGGGCGCCGTCCTACAATGAGCAGTTCTTC
CSASRAPSYNEQFF
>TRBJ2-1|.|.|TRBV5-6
TGTGCCTGCGCCCGGGGCCCCAACTCCTACAATGAGCAGTTCTTC
CACARGPNSYNEQFF
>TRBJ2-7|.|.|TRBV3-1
TGTGCCAGCAGCCTCTGGACCCGGCCCAGCTCCTACGAGCAGTACTTC
CASSLWTRPSSYEQYF
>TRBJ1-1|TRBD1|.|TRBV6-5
TGTGCCAGCAGTTCGTTGACAGGGGGGAACACTGAAGCTTTCTTT
CASSSLTGGNTEAFF
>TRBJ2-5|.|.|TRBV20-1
TGCAGTGCTAGAGACCCCGGGACCCAGTACTTC
CSARDPGTQYF
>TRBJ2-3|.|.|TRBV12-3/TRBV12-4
TGTGCCAGCACCGGCGGTTCGTCTCTCACAGATACGCAGTATTTT
CASTGGSSLTDTQYF
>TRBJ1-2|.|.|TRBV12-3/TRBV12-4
TGTGCCAGCAGCCTTTTAGTATCCGGCTACACCTTC
CASSLLVSGYTF
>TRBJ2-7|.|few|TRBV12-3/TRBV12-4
TGTGCCAGCAGTTTACTCGAGGGCGGGTGGTCCTACGAGCAGTACTTC
CASSLLEGGWSYEQYF
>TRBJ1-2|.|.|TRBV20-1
TGCAGTGCTAGAAGGGGGTATGGCTACACCTTC
CSARRGYGYTF
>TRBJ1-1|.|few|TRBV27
TGTGCCAGCAGTTTTTGGGGGGCTGAAGCTTTCTTT
CASSFWGAEAFF
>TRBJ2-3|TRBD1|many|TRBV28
TGTGCCAGCAGTTCGGGACAGATCACAGATACGCAGTATTTT
CASSSGQITDTQYF
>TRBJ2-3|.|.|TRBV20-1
TGCAGTGCTGAGAAAGTGGGTGCGAGCACAGATACGCAGTATTTT
CSAEKVGASTDTQYF
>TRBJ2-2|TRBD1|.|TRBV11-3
TGTGCCAGCAGCCAGGACAGGGGGCGGGGAGGCACCGGGGAGCTGTTTTTT
CASSQDRGRGGTGELFF
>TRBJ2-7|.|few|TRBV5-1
TGCGCCAGCAGCGTCCGGGACAAGTCCTACGAGCAGTACTTC
CASSVRDKSYEQYF
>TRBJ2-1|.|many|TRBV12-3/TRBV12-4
TGTGCCAGCAGTTTGGTCAATGAGCAGTTCTTC
CASSLVNEQFF
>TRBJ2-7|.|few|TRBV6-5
TGTGCCAGCAGTCCGAATGGCAACTACGAGCAGTACTTC
CASSPNGNYEQYF